The clone carrying this T cell receptor beta chain appeared a single time. Its matching antigen is unknown. This entry is derived from a study of T cell responses to AZD1222 COVID-19 vaccine. Study-level points and caveats: Just a handful of people given AZD1222 tested seropositive at baseline.

The V gene's germline CDR1 is MDHEN and CDR2 SYDVKM. This CDR3 is built from 12 residues. The V end lost 2 bases, the J end lost 5 bases, and 6 bases lay between the germline ends. Some clones are missing from TCRdb's copy, which holds only in-frame ones; the method was immunoSEQ multiplex PCR. The sample gives 100,000 to 150,000 clones, around 84% of which show up once; about 12% is in the top ten. Sequencing was performed on peripheral blood, taken on day 0 of AZD1222 vaccination. The sequence was collected from an adult in good health. This sequence joins TRBV28 and TRBJ1-2; no firm D call. Here the CDR3 DNA reads TGTGCCAGCAGTTTAGAACGGTATGGCTACACCTTC. Translation: CASSLERYGYTF.